These 6 T cell receptor beta chains came from one sample sequenced in a study of cytomegalovirus exposure and HLA in healthy donors (TCRdb year 2017). To prepare the library, the immunoSEQ multiplex PCR assay was applied. For the multiplex PCR, a mixture combining 60 forward primers for TCR Vbeta segments and 13 reverse primers for TCR Jbeta segments was used. This immuneACCESS table, as held by TCRdb, lists in-frame sequences with V and J called but not all clones. Of the missing ones, under half trace to an unresolved V gene in checked studies; the others have no known cause. The sample table shows 180,000 or so clones, and approximately 82% are seen once. The ten biggest clones cover around 8.3% of the sample. Sequenced: PBMCs. The receptor source for this set is a middle-aged woman in good health and CMV-seropositive.

This clone was observed once. The chain is built from TRBV5-1 and TRBJ1-1; maybe TRBD1 (5 bases). The germline CDR1 and CDR2 sequences are SGHRS and YFSETQ. The V end was cut by 0 bases, the J end by 3 bases, with 12 bases between. CDR3 length: 15 amino acids. CDR3: CASSLVPGTHTEAFF. In DNA form, the CDR3 reads TGCGCCAGCAGCTTGGTTCCGGGGACTCACACTGAAGCTTTCTTT.

This rearrangement joins TRBV6-5 to TRBJ1-1, with D uncertain. The CDR3 sequence is 11 residues long. V lost 2 bases and J 7 bases, leaving 5 bases between the germline ends. Germline V gives CDR1 MNHEY, CDR2 SVGAGI. The CDR3: CASSYKREAFF. The DNA of the CDR3 is TGTGCCAGCAGTTACAAGCGTGAAGCTTTCTTT.

A single count supports this clone. The chain is built from TRBV4-3 and TRBJ2-3, with 7 bases that match TRBD2. CDR3 length: 17 residues. J was trimmed by 5 bases and V by 2 bases; bases with no gene match: 13. Germline CDR1 and CDR2: LGHNA and YSLEER. CDR3 loop: CASSQSWGGRAEDTQYF. The DNA of the CDR3 is TGCGCCAGCAGCCAATCGTGGGGGGGGAGGGCCGAAGATACGCAGTATTTT.

The chain joins TRBV7-2 to TRBJ2-2; 12 bases are a match to TRBD2. V gave up 6 bases and J gave up 0 bases; unmatched junction bases: 2. The CDR3 length is 16 residues. Germline lookup yields CDR1 SGHTA and CDR2 FQGNSA. The CDR3 DNA follows: TGTGCCAGCAGTCCTAGCGGGAGGGCGAACACCGGGGAGCTGTTTTTT. The encoded protein is CASSPSGRANTGELFF.

This clone was detected only a few times. V gene TRBV11-2 combines with J gene TRBJ2-4; possibly TRBD2 for D (5 bases). CDR1 is SGHAT and CDR2 is FQNNGV in the germline V gene. Trimming took 3 bases from V and 0 from J, leaving 12 bases between them. The CDR3 extends over 16 amino acids. In DNA form, the CDR3 reads TGTGCCAGCAGCTTTAACGGACTGACAGCCAAAAACATTCAGTACTTC. Its protein product is CASSFNGLTAKNIQYF.

This chain links TRBV9 with TRBJ2-3; D not certain. Germline V gives CDR1 SGDLS, CDR2 YYNGEE. The length of the CDR3 is 13 residues. The germline V and J ends were trimmed by 4 bases and 2 bases, with 8 bases remaining between them. CDR3 residues: CASSIRLTDTQYF. CDR3 DNA sequence: TGTGCCAGCAGCATTCGTCTCACAGATACGCAGTATTTT.